This entry is about one T cell receptor beta chain. This sample stems from a study of blood T cells in healthy people across ages. The CDR3 length is 17 residues. Germline loops: CDR1 SGHRS, CDR2 YFSETQ. J lost 0 bases, V lost 3 bases, and 3 bases had no gene match. Using a J-beta primer mix together with a sample-barcoded 5' primer, a second PCR was run for about 7 to 12 cycles. TCRdb redid the calling of the 5' RACE reads with MiXCR, one entry per CDR3 protein. Of 1.5 million to 2 million distinct CDR3 sequences listed, 28% are singletons. The clonotype comes from a woman in her thirties in good health. The sample consisted of blood. The chain recombines TRBV5-1 with TRBJ2-1, with 13 bases fitting TRBD2. This CDR3 is CASSWTSGGLSYNEQFF. The CDR3 nucleotides read TGCGCCAGCAGCTGGACTAGCGGGGGCCTCTCCTACAATGAGCAGTTCTTC.